The clone carrying this T cell receptor (beta chain) has just one count. This specimen belongs to a study of blood T cells in healthy people across ages. The use of a sample-barcoded 5' primer and a J-beta primer mix characterized a second PCR of 7 to 11 cycles. MiXCR, applied by TCRdb to the 5' RACE reads, yields one record per CDR3 protein. The data hold about 640,000 distinct CDR3 sequences, with roughly 50% observed a single time. This CDR3 contains 19 residues. Trimming removed 4 bases from V and 0 bases from J; junction bases left unmatched: 10. Germline CDR1 and CDR2: SGHVS and FQNEAQ. The sequence derives from a man in his fifties or sixties in good health. The chain links TRBV7-8 to TRBJ2-3; 13 bases match TRBD2. The sample taken for sequencing was blood. The CDR3 nucleotides are TGTGCCAGCAGCTCCCCATCGACTAGCGGGGGGCCTAGCACAGATACGCAGTATTTT. It translates to CASSSPSTSGGPSTDTQYF.